Sequencing of this TCR beta chain was carried out in a study of T cells in women clearing cervical HPV infection. Profiling relied on immunoSEQ multiplex PCR, and the TCRdb table lists in-frame clones only, not all of them. Its clone listing holds tens of thousands of clones. Trimming shortened V by 6 bases and J by 2 bases, and 17 bases separated the two germline ends. Germline assignment: CDR1 MNHEY and CDR2 SVGEGT. This CDR3 has 15 amino acids. About this clone itself: The read stops 3 residues short of the end of the CDR3; the missing end is completed from the germline J gene.

The V gene is TRBV6-2 or TRBV6-3, the J gene TRBJ2-7; D tentatively fits TRBD1 or TRBD2 (5 bases each). The sample consisted of blood buffy coat. This TCR was recovered from a woman aged 18-69 years with a cervical HPV16 infection that either progressed to CIN3+ or cleared (not recorded which). The CDR3 spells CASSPDQGAPYEQYF. CDR3 bases read: TGTGCCAGCAGCCCCGATCAGGGAGCGCCCTACGAG.